Sequencing of this T cell receptor beta chain was carried out in a study of technical replicates of blood from a handful of donors. Method: immunoSEQ multiplex PCR; TCRdb's copy keeps in-frame clones and lacks some. The sample has some 89,000 clones; approximately 95% are singletons. Germline CDR1 is LNHDA and CDR2 is SQIVND (reference sequence). With 10 bases removed from V and 4 bases from J, the gap between germline ends came to 14 bases. This CDR3 is built from 13 residues. This clonotype was obtained from a human donor in good health. The J gene is TRBJ2-1, the V gene TRBV19, with D possibly matching TRBD1 (5 bases). Sequenced input: T cells isolated from PBMCs. CDR3 bases: TGTGCCACCACCAGGACACCTTACAATGAGCAGTTCTTC. Translated, it gives CATTRTPYNEQFF. Complete variable domain (other parts from reference TRBV19 and TRBJ2-1): DGGITQSPKYLFRKEGQNVTLSCEQNLNHDAMYWYRQDPGQGLRLIYYSQIVNDFQKGDIAEGYSVSREKKESFPLTVTSAQKNPTAFYLCATTRTPYNEQFFGPGTRLTVL.